The 14 T cell receptor beta chains in this list originate from one sample, sequenced in a study of blood T cell repertoires in COVID-19. The data were produced by immunoSEQ multiplex PCR, yet TCRdb's version contains in-frame clones alone and is incomplete. The table includes approximately 90,000 clones, about 83% detected once. Material: peripheral blood. These receptors were collected from a human donor in a cohort sampled during active COVID-19.

J is TRBJ2-5 and V is TRBV28, with 13 bases that match TRBD2. Trimming at V came to 2 bases and at J to 8 bases, leaving 2 bases not matched to a gene. The CDR3 consists of 14 residues. The germline CDR1 and CDR2 sequences are MDHEN and SYDVKM. DNA for the CDR3: TGTGCCAGCAGTTTAGGACTAGCGGGAGAAACCCAGTACTTC. The encoded protein is CASSLGLAGETQYF.

V is TRBV6-5 and J is TRBJ1-2; 7 bases agree with TRBD1. Trimming removed 4 bases from V and 7 bases from J; junction bases left unmatched: 6. The CDR3 consists of 13 residues. CDR1 is MNHEY and CDR2 is SVGAGI in the germline V gene. CDR3 nucleotide sequence: TGTGCCAGCAGTTCCACACAGGGGTCTGGCTACACCTTC. It yields the protein CASSSTQGSGYTF.

DNA for the CDR3: TGTGCCAGCAGTGACCAGGGACTAGCGGAGAACACCGGGGAGCTGTTTTTT. The encoded protein is CASSDQGLAENTGELFF. J is TRBJ2-2 and V is TRBV6-1; TRBD2 matches 11 bases. Germline lookup yields CDR1 MNHNS and CDR2 SASEGT. The CDR3 is 17 amino acids. V trimming: 3 bases; J trimming: 1 base; junction bases outside the gene matches: 4.

The chain has TRBV6-2 or TRBV6-3 and TRBJ1-5; 8 nucleotides line up with TRBD1. Germline CDR1 and CDR2: MNHEY and SVGEGT. The ends lost 6 bases at V and 3 bases at J; junction bases unmatched: 4. This CDR3 region has 14 residues. DNA of the CDR3: TGTGCCAGCAGCCCGACAGGGGACAATCAGCCCCAGCATTTT. Protein: CASSPTGDNQPQHF.

This clone was seen a single time. V usage is TRBV9 and J usage is TRBJ2-1; 7 bases are a match to TRBD2. The junction had 6 bases not matched to a gene; V was cut back by 1 base and J by 5 bases. This CDR3 contains 15 residues. Germline CDR1 is SGDLS and CDR2 is YYNGEE. This chain's CDR3 is CASSVLLAAHNEQFF. The DNA for the CDR3 is TGTGCCAGCAGCGTACTTCTAGCGGCCCACAATGAGCAGTTCTTC.

The chain combines TRBV7-2 with TRBJ2-1, with 11 bases lining up with TRBD2. Germline CDR1 reads SGHTA; CDR2 reads FQGNSA. The CDR3 is 16 amino acids. Losses at the gene ends were 5 bases for V and 3 bases for J; bases not matched to a gene: 6. Here the CDR3 DNA reads TGTGCCAGCAGCCACGCCACTAGCGGGGGCTACAATGAGCAGTTCTTC. Encoded protein: CASSHATSGGYNEQFF.

This clone was found once. The chain is built from TRBV21-1 and TRBJ2-7; TRBD2 is taken as the D call from the table, unchecked against the DNA. TRBV21-1 is an annotated pseudogene. The CDR3 has 16 amino acids. CDR3 nucleotides: TGTGCCAGCAGCAAATGGGAGCGGGAGGGGATCTACGAGCAGTACTTC. It yields the protein CASSKWEREGIYEQYF.

The gene calls are TRBV6-5 and TRBJ1-1; possibly TRBD1 for D (6 bases). The CDR3 has 15 residues. Trimming removed 6 bases at V and 2 bases at J, with 16 bases between. CDR1 is MNHEY, CDR2 SVGAGI, per germline. The CDR3, as DNA: TGTGCCAGCAGCCTCAAGAGGGGGACAAACACTGAAGCTTTCTTT. Protein sequence: CASSLKRGTNTEAFF.

The chain has TRBV10-3 and TRBJ2-7, with 9 bases lining up with TRBD2. V was clipped by 0 bases and J by 5 bases; unmatched bases: 8. The CDR3 totals 16 residues. CDR1 is ENHRY, CDR2 SYGVKD, per germline. CDR3 loop: CAISESWAGGPNEQYF. The CDR3, as DNA: TGTGCCATCAGTGAGTCTTGGGCGGGAGGGCCAAACGAGCAGTACTTC.

The CDR3 sequence is CASSKLGLPSLYGYTF. CDR3 DNA sequence: TGTGCCAGCAGCAAGTTGGGCCTCCCCTCGCTCTATGGCTACACCTTC. The V gene is TRBV7-6, the J gene TRBJ1-2, with D uncertain. Germline V gene lookup returns CDR1 SGHVS and CDR2 FNYEAQ. The CDR3 spans 16 residues. Trimming took 5 bases from V and 4 from J, leaving 20 bases between them.

The V call is TRBV15, the J call TRBJ2-2, with 14 bases that match TRBD2. The V gene's germline CDR1 is LNHNV and CDR2 YYDKDF (reference sequence). This CDR3 region has 18 residues. V dropped 0 bases and J dropped 7; count of bases not matched to a gene: 7. Here the CDR3 reads CATSREPGLAGAGGELFF. The CDR3 nucleotides read TGTGCCACCAGCAGAGAGCCGGGACTAGCGGGAGCGGGCGGGGAGCTGTTTTTT.

This clone was detected ten times or more. The chain links TRBV4-1 to TRBJ2-7; TRBD2 might be the D (6 bases). Trimming stripped 3 bases from V and 3 bases from J, with 15 bases between. Germline lookup yields CDR1 MGHRA and CDR2 YSYEKL. The CDR3 sequence is 15 residues long. DNA of the CDR3: TGCGCCAGCAGCCAGCCCGGCGGGAAATACTACGAGCAGTACTTC. Residues: CASSQPGGKYYEQYF.

This clone was counted only a few times. V and J are TRBV4-2 and TRBJ1-3; D remains ambiguous. The CDR3 runs 16 residues. CDR1 is LGHNA, CDR2 YNFKEQ, per germline. V was shortened by 0 bases and J by 2 bases, with 11 bases between the two germline ends. CDR3 residues: CASSQDPATPGNTIYF. The CDR3 region has the DNA TGTGCCAGCAGCCAAGATCCCGCGACTCCTGGAAACACCATATATTTT.

The chain carries TRBV7-9 and TRBJ2-1; a possible D gene is TRBD2 (6 bases). Germline V gives CDR1 SEHNR, CDR2 FQNEAQ (reference sequence). The CDR3 loop spans 13 amino acids. V lost 4 bases to trimming and J lost 5 bases, with 9 bases between them. The CDR3 coding sequence is TGTGCCAGCAGCTGGGTAGCGGACAATGAGCAGTTCTTC. Residues: CASSWVADNEQFF.